Described below is a single T cell receptor beta chain sequence and its context. Produced via immunoSEQ multiplex PCR; TCRdb's table is partial and in-frame only. The table includes about 320,000 clones, more than 75% detected once. The CDR3 is 14 residues long. After removal of 6 bases from V and 9 bases from J, the junction contained 6 bases not matched to a gene. In germline, CDR1 is SGHDT, CDR2 YYEEEE. These data are taken from a study of blood T cell repertoires in COVID-19. Input material: PBMCs or T cells enriched from blood (not recorded which). The rearrangement joins TRBV5-6 to TRBJ1-6; 10 bases are a match to TRBD1. The TCR was taken from a man in his 60s who had recovered from COVID-19. The CDR3 coding sequence is TGTGCCAGCACCCCCGGGACAGGGGTTTCACCCCTCCACTTT. This encodes CASTPGTGVSPLHF.